These 3 T cell receptor beta chains were all obtained from the same sample, sequenced in a study of OX40 agonist ivuxolimab in advanced cancers. Profiled with immunoSEQ multiplex PCR; TCRdb holds only in-frame clones, not every one. The data contain some 16,000 clones, approximately 80% of them singletons. Sample: CD4+ or CD8+ T cells sorted from blood, taken in a trial of the OX40 agonist ivuxolimab. The receptors come from an adult with an advanced solid tumor such as melanoma, head and neck, liver or kidney cancer.

The chain recombines TRBV6-6 with TRBJ1-2; 7 nucleotides line up with TRBD1. The germline V gene encodes CDR1 MNHNY and CDR2 SVGAGI (reference sequence). V shed 5 bases, J shed 7 bases, and the junction held 7 bases outside the gene matches. The CDR3 contains 13 residues. CDR3 loop: CASSPDRVGGYTF. Written as DNA, the CDR3 is TGTGCCAGCAGTCCAGACAGGGTGGGTGGCTACACCTTC.

This clone was recorded only once. The rearrangement joins TRBV4-1 to TRBJ2-7; 11 nucleotides align to TRBD1. V trimming: 4 bases; J trimming: 1 base; junction bases outside the gene matches: 3. The V gene's germline CDR1 is MGHRA and CDR2 YSYEKL. The CDR3 sequence is 15 residues long. The CDR3: CASSPGTGGSYEQYF. DNA for the CDR3: TGCGCCAGCAGCCCGGGGACAGGGGGGTCCTACGAGCAGTACTTC.

This clone was detected only a few times. This sequence joins TRBV4-2 and TRBJ2-2, with 7 bases lining up with TRBD1. V trimming: 1 base; J trimming: 4 bases; junction bases outside the gene matches: 6. Per germline, CDR1 LGHNA and CDR2 YNFKEQ. This CDR3 has 16 amino acids. The CDR3 is CASSQGQGFGTGELFF. For the CDR3, the DNA is TGTGCCAGCAGCCAAGGACAGGGATTCGGCACCGGGGAGCTGTTTTTT.